This T cell receptor beta chain was profiled in a study of cytomegalovirus exposure and HLA in healthy donors. Study-wide points: A missense DCLRE1C variant was associated with V- and J-gene trimming of TCR beta chains in a later analysis, and an independent cohort replicated the association. In an earlier analysis, about 87% or about 30%: the productive usage of most TCR beta V segments.

Primers included in the PCR were 60 Vbeta and 13 Jbeta primers. Measured with immunoSEQ multiplex PCR; TCRdb has only the in-frame clones, and not every one. The sample has 150,000 or so clones, approximately 84% seen once. A remark on this clone: Its specificity is not known.

This sequence was found in a man aged 25-45 years in good health and CMV-seropositive. Sequencing was done on a sample of PBMCs.

The CDR3 bases are TGTGCCAGCAGCTTGGAGGGAGGTCCTACTACGAGGCAGTACTTC. Translating it yields CASSLEGGPTTRQYF. This rearrangement joins TRBV5-6 to TRBJ2-7; D perhaps matches TRBD2 (6 bases). The CDR3 contains 15 residues. CDR1 and CDR2 from the germline V gene are SGHDT and YYEEEE. Trimming removed 0 bases from V and 9 bases from J, with 19 bases in between.